The source of this T cell receptor beta chain is a study of CDR3 diversity in severe acne. In TCRdb, the PCR reads were re-called with MiXCR into one record per CDR3 protein. The sample shows under 100,000 distinct CDR3 sequences, around half of them seen only once. The CDR3 runs 13 residues. With 8 bases clipped from V and 4 bases from J, the junction kept 6 bases outside the gene matches. Germline V gene sequence: CDR1 WNHNN, CDR2 SYGVQD (reference sequence). Sequenced input: blood. The sequence was collected from a male donor in good health, serving as a control. The chain recombines TRBV10-1 with TRBJ2-7, with 9 bases fitting TRBD1. The CDR3 DNA is TGCGCCAGCGGGGGACAGGGTACGTACGAGCAGTACTTC. Its translation is CASGGQGTYEQYF.